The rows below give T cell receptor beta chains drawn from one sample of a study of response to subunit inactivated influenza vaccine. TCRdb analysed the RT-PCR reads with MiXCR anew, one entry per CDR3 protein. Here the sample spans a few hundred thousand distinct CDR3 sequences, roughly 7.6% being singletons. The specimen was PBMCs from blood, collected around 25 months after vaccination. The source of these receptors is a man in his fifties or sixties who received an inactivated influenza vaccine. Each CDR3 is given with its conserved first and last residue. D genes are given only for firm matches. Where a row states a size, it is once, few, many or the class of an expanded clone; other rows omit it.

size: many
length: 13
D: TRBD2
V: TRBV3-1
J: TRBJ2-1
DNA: TGTGCCAGCGGTGGACTAGCCCCCAATGAGCAGTTCTTC
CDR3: CASGGLAPNEQFF

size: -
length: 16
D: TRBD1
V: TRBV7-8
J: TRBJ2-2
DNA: TGTGCCAGCAGCTTAAGGGACAGAGCGAACACCGGGGAGCTGTTTTTT
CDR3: CASSLRDRANTGELFF

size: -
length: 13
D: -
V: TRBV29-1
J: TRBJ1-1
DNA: TGCAGCATATTCAGGGGAGGTAACACTGAAGCTTTCTTT
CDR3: CSIFRGGNTEAFF

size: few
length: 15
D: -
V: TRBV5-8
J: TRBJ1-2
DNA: TGTGCCAGCAGCTTGGCCGCGGCCTCTTTCTATGGCTACACCTTC
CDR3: CASSLAAASFYGYTF

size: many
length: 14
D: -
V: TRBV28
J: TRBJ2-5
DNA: TGTGCCAGCAGTTTAAGCCGGGGACAAGAGACCCAGTACTTC
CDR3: CASSLSRGQETQYF

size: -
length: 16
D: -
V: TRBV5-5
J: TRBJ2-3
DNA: TGTGCCAGCAGCCATGAACAGGACCCATTCACAGATACGCAGTATTTT
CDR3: CASSHEQDPFTDTQYF

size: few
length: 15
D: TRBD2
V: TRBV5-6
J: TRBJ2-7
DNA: TGTGCCAGCAGCTTGGCCGCGGGGGGCCTTTACGAGCAGTACTTC
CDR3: CASSLAAGGLYEQYF

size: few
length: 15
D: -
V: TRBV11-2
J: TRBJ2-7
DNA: TGTGCCAGCAGCCGCGTGGGCCTTAGGGCCTACGAGCAGTACTTC
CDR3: CASSRVGLRAYEQYF

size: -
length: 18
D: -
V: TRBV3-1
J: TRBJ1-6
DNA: TGTGCCAGCAGCCAAGTTATGTCAGGGAGCTCCTATAATTCACCCCTCCACTTT
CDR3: CASSQVMSGSSYNSPLHF

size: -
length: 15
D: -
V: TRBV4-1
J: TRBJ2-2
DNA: TGCGCCAGCAGCCAAGATGACAGGAACACCGGGGAGCTGTTTTTT
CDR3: CASSQDDRNTGELFF

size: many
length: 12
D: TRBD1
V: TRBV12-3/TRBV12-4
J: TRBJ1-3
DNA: TGTGCCAGCAGTACGATAGGACAGGGAGTGTATTTT
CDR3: CASSTIGQGVYF

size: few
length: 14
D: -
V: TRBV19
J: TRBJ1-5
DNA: TGTGCCAGTAGTCTAGGGACACTGGCTCAGCCCCAGCATTTT
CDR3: CASSLGTLAQPQHF

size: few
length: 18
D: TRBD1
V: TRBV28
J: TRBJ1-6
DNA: TGTGCCAGCAGTTCACAGGGGGACCTGAGCTCCTATAATTCACCCCTCCACTTT
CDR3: CASSSQGDLSSYNSPLHF

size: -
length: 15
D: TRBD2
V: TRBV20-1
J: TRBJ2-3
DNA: TGCAGTGCGTCCGGGACTAGCGGGAGTTCAGATACGCAGTATTTT
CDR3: CSASGTSGSSDTQYF

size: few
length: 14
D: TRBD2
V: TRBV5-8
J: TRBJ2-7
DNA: TGTGCCAGCACCATAGCGGGAGGCTCCTACGAGCAGTACTTC
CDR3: CASTIAGGSYEQYF